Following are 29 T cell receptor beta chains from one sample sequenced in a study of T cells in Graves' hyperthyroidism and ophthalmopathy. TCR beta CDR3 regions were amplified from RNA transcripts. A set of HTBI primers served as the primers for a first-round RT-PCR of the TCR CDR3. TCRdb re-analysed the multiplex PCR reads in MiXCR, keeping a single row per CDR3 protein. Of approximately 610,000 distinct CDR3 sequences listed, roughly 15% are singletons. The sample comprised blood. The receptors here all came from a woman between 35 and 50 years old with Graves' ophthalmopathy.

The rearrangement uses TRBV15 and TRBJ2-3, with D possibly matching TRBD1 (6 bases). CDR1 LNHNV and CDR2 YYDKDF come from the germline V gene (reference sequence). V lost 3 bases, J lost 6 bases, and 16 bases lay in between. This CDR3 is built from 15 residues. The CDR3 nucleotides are TGTGCCACCAGCAGGCCGGGACACCGCGGGGATACGCAGTATTTT. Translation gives CATSRPGHRGDTQYF.

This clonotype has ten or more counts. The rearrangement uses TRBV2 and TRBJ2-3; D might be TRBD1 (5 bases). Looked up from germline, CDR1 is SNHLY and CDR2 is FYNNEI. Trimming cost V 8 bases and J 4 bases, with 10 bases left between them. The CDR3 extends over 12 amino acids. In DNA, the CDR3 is TGTGCCAGCCGACGACAGCCAGATACGCAGTATTTT. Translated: CASRRQPDTQYF.

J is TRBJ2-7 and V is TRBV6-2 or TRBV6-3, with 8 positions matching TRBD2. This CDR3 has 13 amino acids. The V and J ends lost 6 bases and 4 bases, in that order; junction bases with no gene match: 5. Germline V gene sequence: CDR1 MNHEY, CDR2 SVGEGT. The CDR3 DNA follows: TGTGCCAGCAGGGAGCGGGAGAGTTACGAGCAGTACTTC. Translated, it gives CASRERESYEQYF.

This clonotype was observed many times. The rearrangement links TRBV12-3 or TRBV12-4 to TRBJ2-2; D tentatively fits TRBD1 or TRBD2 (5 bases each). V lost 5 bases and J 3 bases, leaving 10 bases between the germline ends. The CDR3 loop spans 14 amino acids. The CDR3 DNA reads TGTGCCAGCAGTCCCGGGACCTACACCGGGGAGCTGTTTTTT. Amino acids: CASSPGTYTGELFF.

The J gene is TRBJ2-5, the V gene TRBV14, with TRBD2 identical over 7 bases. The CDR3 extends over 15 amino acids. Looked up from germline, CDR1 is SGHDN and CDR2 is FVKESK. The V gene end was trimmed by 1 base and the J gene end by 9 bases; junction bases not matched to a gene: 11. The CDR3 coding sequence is TGTGCCAGCAGCCAAGTCCGGAGTGCACGGGAGGCCCAGTACTTC. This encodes CASSQVRSAREAQYF. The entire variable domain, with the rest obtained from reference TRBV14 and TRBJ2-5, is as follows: EAGVTQFPSHSVIEKGQTVTLRCDPISGHDNLYWYRRVMGKEIKFLLHFVKESKQDESGMPNNRFLAERTGGTYSTLKVQPAELEDSGVYFCASSQVRSAREAQYFGPGTRLLVL.

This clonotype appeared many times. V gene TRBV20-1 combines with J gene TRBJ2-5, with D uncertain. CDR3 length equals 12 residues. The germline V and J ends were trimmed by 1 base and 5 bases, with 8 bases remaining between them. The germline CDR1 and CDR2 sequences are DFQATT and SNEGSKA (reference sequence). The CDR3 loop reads CSARVMGETQYF. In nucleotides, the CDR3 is TGCAGTGCTAGAGTAATGGGGGAGACCCAGTACTTC.

The CDR3 DNA follows: TGTGCCAGCAGCCTCAGGACTGTACCCGAGCAGTACTTC. This gives the protein CASSLRTVPEQYF. The chain links TRBV11-2 to TRBJ2-7, with D possibly being TRBD2 (5 bases). In germline, CDR1 is SGHAT, CDR2 FQNNGV. This CDR3 spans 13 amino acids. Trimming cost V 5 bases and J 6 bases, with 14 bases left between them.

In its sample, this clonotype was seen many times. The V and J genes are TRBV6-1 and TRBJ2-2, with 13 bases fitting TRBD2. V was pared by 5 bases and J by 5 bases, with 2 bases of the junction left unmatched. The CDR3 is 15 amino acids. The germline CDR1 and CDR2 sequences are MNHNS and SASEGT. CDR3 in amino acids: CASSRLAGGTGELFF. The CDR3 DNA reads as TGTGCCAGCAGTCGACTAGCGGGGGGAACCGGGGAGCTGTTTTTT.

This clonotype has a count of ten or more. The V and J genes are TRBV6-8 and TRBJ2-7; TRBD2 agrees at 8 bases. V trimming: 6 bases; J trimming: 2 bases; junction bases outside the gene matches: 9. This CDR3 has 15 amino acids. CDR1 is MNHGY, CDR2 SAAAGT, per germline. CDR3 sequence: CASRHQTSGPYEQYF. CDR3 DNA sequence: TGTGCCAGCAGACACCAAACTAGCGGTCCCTACGAGCAGTACTTC.

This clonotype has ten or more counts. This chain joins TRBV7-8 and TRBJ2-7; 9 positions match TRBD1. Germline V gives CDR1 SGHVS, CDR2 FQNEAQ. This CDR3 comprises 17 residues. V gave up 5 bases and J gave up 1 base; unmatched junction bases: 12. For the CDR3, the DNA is TGTGCCAGCAGCCCGTCCTACCAGGGACAGGGTTCCTACGAGCAGTACTTC. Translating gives CASSPSYQGQGSYEQYF.

The CDR3 loop reads CASSSGLAGRSGELFF. For the CDR3, the DNA is TGTGCCAGCAGTTCGGGACTAGCGGGGCGATCCGGGGAGCTGTTTTTT. The chain employs TRBV6-5 and TRBJ2-2, with TRBD2 matching over 13 bases. The CDR3 has 16 residues. The germline CDR1 and CDR2 sequences are MNHEY and SVGAGI. After removal of 4 bases from V and 6 bases from J, the junction contained 5 bases not matched to a gene.

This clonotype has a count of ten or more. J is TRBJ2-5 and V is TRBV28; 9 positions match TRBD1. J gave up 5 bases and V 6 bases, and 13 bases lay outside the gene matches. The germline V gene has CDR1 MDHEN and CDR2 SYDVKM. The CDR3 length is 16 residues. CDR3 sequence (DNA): TGTGCCAGCAGACCCCGGACAGGGGAAGGCAAGGAGACCCAGTACTTC. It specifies CASRPRTGEGKETQYF. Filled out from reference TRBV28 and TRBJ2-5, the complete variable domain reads DVKVTQSSRYLVKRTGEKVFLECVQDMDHENMFWYRQDPGLGLRLIYFSYDVKMKEKGDIPEGYSVSREKKERFSLILESASTNQTSMYLCASRPRTGEGKETQYFGPGTRLLVL.

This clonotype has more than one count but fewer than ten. CDR3 in amino acids: CASSLLGGENIQYF. In DNA, the CDR3 is TGTGCCAGCAGTTTACTGGGGGGAGAAAACATTCAGTACTTC. The gene calls are TRBV12-3 or TRBV12-4 and TRBJ2-4; a weak D match, TRBD2 (6 bases). This CDR3 contains 14 residues. Trimming took off 2 bases at V and 5 bases at J, with 10 bases between the two ends.

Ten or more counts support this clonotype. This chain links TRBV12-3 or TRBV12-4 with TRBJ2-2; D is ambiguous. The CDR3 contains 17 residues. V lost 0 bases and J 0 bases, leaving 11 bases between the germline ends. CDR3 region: CASSLALTFANTGELFF. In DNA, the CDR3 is TGTGCCAGCAGTTTAGCGCTGACGTTCGCGAACACCGGGGAGCTGTTTTTT.

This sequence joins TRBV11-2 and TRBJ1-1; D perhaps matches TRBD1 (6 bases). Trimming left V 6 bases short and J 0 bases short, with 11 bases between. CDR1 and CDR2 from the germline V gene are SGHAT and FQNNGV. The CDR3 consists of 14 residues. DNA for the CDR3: TGTGCCAGCAGTGCAGGGGCCTTGAACACTGAAGCTTTCTTT. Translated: CASSAGALNTEAFF.

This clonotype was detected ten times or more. For the CDR3, the DNA is TGTGCCAGCAGTTACGAGGGGGAGGGGTACGAGCAGTACTTC. Translated: CASSYEGEGYEQYF. The chain is built from TRBV6-5 and TRBJ2-7; TRBD2 is a possible D gene (7 bases). The V and J ends lost 2 bases and 4 bases respectively, with 12 bases between them. CDR1 is MNHEY and CDR2 is SVGAGI in the germline V gene. The CDR3 extends over 14 amino acids.

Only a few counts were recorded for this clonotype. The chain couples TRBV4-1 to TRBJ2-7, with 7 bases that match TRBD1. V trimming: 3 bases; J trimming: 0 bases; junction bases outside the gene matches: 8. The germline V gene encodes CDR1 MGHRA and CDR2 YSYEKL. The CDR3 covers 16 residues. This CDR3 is CASSQETGLSSYEQYF. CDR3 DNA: TGCGCCAGCAGCCAGGAGACAGGGCTTAGCTCCTACGAGCAGTACTTC.

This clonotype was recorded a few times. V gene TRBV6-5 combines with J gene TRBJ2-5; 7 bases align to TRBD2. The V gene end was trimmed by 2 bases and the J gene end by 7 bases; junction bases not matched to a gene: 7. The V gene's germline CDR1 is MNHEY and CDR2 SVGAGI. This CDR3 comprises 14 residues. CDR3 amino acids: CASSYVSGRGTQYF. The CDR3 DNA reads TGTGCCAGCAGTTACGTTTCTGGGAGGGGGACCCAGTACTTC.

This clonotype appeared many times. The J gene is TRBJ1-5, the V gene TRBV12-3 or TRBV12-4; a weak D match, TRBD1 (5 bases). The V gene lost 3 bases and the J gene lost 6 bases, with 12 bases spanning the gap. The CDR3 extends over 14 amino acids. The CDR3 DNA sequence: TGTGCCAGCAGTTTTGCAGGGCGGTTTCAGCCCCAGCATTTT. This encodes CASSFAGRFQPQHF.

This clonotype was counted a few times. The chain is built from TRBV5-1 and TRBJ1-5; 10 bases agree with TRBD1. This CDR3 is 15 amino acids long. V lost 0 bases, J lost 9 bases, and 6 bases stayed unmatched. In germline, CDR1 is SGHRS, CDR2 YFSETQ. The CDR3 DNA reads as TGCGCCAGCAGCTTGGAGGGACAGGGGATGGGGCCCCAGCATTTT. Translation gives CASSLEGQGMGPQHF. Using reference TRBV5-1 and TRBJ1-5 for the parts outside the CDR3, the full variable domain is KAGVTQTPRYLIKTRGQQVTLSCSPISGHRSVSWYQQTPGQGLQFLFEYFSETQRNKGNFPGRFSGRQFSNSRSEMNVSTLELGDSALYLCASSLEGQGMGPQHFGDGTRLSIL.

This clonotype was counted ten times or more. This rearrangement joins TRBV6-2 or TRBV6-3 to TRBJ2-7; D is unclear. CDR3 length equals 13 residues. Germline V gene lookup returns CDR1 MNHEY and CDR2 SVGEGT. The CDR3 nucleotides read TGTCCAGATTCGACCGCGGCCAGACCCGAGCAGTACTTC. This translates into CPDSTAARPEQYF.

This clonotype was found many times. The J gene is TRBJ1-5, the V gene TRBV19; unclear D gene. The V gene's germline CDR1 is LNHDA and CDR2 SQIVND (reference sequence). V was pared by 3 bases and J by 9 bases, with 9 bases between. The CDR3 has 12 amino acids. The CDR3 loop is CASSISLGPQHF. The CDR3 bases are TGTGCCAGTAGTATCTCCCTGGGGCCCCAGCATTTT.

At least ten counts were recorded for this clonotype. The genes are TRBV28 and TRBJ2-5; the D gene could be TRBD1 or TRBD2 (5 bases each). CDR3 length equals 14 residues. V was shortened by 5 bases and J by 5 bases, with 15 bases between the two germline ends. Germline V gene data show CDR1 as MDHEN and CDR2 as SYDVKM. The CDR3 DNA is TGTGCCAGCAGTGTCCAGGGATGGGGGGAGACCCAGTACTTC. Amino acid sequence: CASSVQGWGETQYF.

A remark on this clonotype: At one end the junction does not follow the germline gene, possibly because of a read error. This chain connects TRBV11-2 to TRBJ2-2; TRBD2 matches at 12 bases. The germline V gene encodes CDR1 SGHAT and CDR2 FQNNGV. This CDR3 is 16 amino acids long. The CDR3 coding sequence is TGTGCCAGCAGCCCCGCTAGCGGGAGGGGCACCGGGGAGCTGTCTTTT. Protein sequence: CASSPASGRGTGELSF.

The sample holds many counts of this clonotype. The CDR3 coding sequence is TGTGCCAGTAGTATTGCCCTAGCCGGGGAGCTGTTTTTT. Translated, it gives CASSIALAGELFF. The chain is built from TRBV19 and TRBJ2-2; no reliable D call. V was cut by 3 bases and J by 6 bases, with 8 bases left in between. This CDR3 spans 13 amino acids. The germline gives CDR1 LNHDA, CDR2 SQIVND (reference sequence).

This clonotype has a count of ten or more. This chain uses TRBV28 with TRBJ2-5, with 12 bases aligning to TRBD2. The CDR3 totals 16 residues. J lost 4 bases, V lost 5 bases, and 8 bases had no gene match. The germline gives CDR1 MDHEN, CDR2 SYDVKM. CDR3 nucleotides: TGTGCCAGCAGTCTCCGGACTAGCGGGACGGGAGAGACCCAGTACTTC. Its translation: CASSLRTSGTGETQYF.

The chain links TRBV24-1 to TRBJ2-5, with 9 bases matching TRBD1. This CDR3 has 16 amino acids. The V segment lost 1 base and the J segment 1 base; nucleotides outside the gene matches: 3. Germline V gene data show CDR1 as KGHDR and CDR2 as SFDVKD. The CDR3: CATSDFRTGVQETQYF. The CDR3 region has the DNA TGTGCCACCAGTGATTTTAGGACAGGGGTCCAAGAGACCCAGTACTTC.

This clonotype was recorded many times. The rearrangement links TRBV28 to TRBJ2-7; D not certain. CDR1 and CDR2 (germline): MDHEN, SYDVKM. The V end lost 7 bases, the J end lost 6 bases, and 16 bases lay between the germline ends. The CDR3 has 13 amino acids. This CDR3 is CASTLLGSGEQYF. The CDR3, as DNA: TGTGCCAGCACCCTGTTGGGGTCAGGCGAGCAGTACTTC.

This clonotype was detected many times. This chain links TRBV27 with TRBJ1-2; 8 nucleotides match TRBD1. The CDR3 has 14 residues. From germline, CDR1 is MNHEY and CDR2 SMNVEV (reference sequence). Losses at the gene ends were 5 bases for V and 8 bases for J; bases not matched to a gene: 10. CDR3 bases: TGTGCCAGCAGTCCGACCCAGGGGGCGCGGGGCTACACCTTC. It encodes CASSPTQGARGYTF.